Sequencing of this T cell receptor beta chain was carried out in a study of cytomegalovirus exposure and HLA in healthy donors. This clone came up a few times. Its cognate antigen is unknown. CDR3 length: 16 residues. The germline CDR1 and CDR2 sequences are LNHNV and YYDKDF (reference sequence). V was trimmed by 4 bases and J by 4 bases, leaving 17 bases between them. PCR amplification relied on 60 Vbeta primers (plus 13 Jbeta primers). The repertoire was sequenced with immunoSEQ multiplex PCR; TCRdb's copy has only in-frame clones and lacks some. The sample lists fewer than 200,000 clones; roughly 9.5% were seen once. Overall study findings and caveats: Most CMV-associated TCR beta chains appeared HLA-restricted in a later analysis. Earlier analysis yielded a pattern in which most TCR beta V segments were productive about 90% or about 30% of the time.

The sequencing input was PBMCs. The V gene is TRBV15, the J gene TRBJ2-1, with D unclear. This TCR came from a young woman in good health and CMV-seropositive. The CDR3 region is CATSKSSEVVYNEQFF. The DNA for the CDR3 is TGTGCCACCAGCAAATCGAGCGAGGTGGTATACAATGAGCAGTTCTTC.